The entry below gives a single TCR beta chain sequence along with its context. Its antigen is as yet unknown. Library construction for TCR beta used iRepertoire HTBI primers and Arm-PCR of CDR3 regions. TCRdb passed the multiplex PCR reads through MiXCR, listing each CDR3 protein once. The sample yields over 500,000 distinct CDR3 sequences, less than 20% seen once. The sample belongs to a study of regulatory T cells in long-lasting Graves disease. Study outcomes and limitations: Patients with persistent disease showed a bias toward TRBV28, TRBJ1-2 and TRBJ2-5.

Germline V CDR1 and CDR2: MNHNS, SASEGT. The V end lost 5 bases, the J end lost 9 bases, and 8 bases lay between the germline ends. CDR3 length equals 11 residues. This sample's time point: newly diagnosed GD, antithyroid drugs for less than 3 months. RNA isolated from PBMCs was used to make the TCR library. In addition, the sample was reused for a study of T cells in Graves' hyperthyroidism and ophthalmopathy. This second study says: Using the HTBI primer set, a first-round RT-PCR was run on the TCR CDR3. A 13 V-J signature model discriminated ophthalmopathy versus stable hyperthyroidism.

This specimen consisted of peripheral blood mononuclear cells (PBMCs), obtained at new diagnosis, from a patient treated with antithyroid drugs. The TCR comes from a woman in her thirties with Graves disease. This chain uses TRBV6-1 with TRBJ1-5; possible D gene TRBD1, 5 bases. The DNA of the CDR3 is TGTGCCAGCAGTCTTCAGGGGCCCCAGCATTTT. This encodes CASSLQGPQHF.